This T cell receptor beta chain derives from a study of neurological immune-mediated disorders. This clonotype was recorded many times. Its antigen is still unknown. Using its own MiXCR run on the 5' RACE reads, TCRdb lists one record per CDR3 protein. Of about 55,000 distinct CDR3 sequences listed, around 3.6% are singletons. Study findings and constraints: Because no CDR3 amino acid sequences were shared across subjects by expanded clones, private repertoires were suggested in all groups.

The CDR3 is 14 amino acids. Germline V CDR1 and CDR2: MNHEY, SVGAGI. V lost 6 bases and J 4 bases, leaving 16 bases between the germline ends. The sequence was obtained from a man aged 25-45 years with multiple sclerosis. The rearrangement links TRBV6-5 to TRBJ2-7; the D gene is possibly TRBD1 (6 bases). Sequenced material: PBMCs. CDR3 in amino acids: CASRPPQGVYEQYF. In DNA, the CDR3 is TGTGCCAGCAGGCCCCCACAGGGAGTATACGAGCAGTACTTC.